Shown below are 21 T cell receptor beta chains from a single sample sequenced in a study of cytotoxic CD8 clonotypes in ibrutinib-treated CLL. Sequenced by immunoSEQ multiplex PCR; TCRdb stores in-frame clones only, minus some. The sample carries under 150,000 clones, 80% recorded once. The material sequenced was PBMCs, taken after 36 months of ibrutinib treatment. Receptors originate from a human donor with chronic lymphocytic leukemia.

V gene TRBV4-1 combines with J gene TRBJ2-4, with 9 bases lining up with TRBD1. The germline V gene has CDR1 MGHRA and CDR2 YSYEKL. The ends lost 1 base at V and 1 base at J; junction bases unmatched: 5. The CDR3 has 17 amino acids. CDR3 DNA sequence: TGCGCCAGCAGCCAAGGGTACAGGGGGCTTGCCAAAAACATTCAGTACTTC. Translating gives CASSQGYRGLAKNIQYF.

V and J are TRBV30 and TRBJ2-5; 9 bases align to TRBD1. V lost 4 bases to trimming and J lost 4 bases; unmatched junction nucleotides: 7. The CDR3 is 14 residues long. Germline-derived CDR1 and CDR2 are GTSNPN and SVGIG (reference sequence). The CDR3 region has the DNA TGTGCCTGGACAGTGACAGGGGGGTCAGAGACCCAGTACTTC. Its translation is CAWTVTGGSETQYF.

The rearrangement uses TRBV19 and TRBJ1-4; 7 nucleotides align to TRBD1. Germline V gene sequence: CDR1 LNHDA, CDR2 SQIVND (reference sequence). CDR3 size: 17 residues. V lost 3 bases to trimming and J lost 0 bases; unmatched junction nucleotides: 7. CDR3 loop: CASSILTGPATNEKLFF. DNA for the CDR3: TGTGCCAGTAGTATCTTGACAGGGCCCGCAACTAATGAAAAACTGTTTTTT.

The chain has TRBV29-1 and TRBJ2-7; the D gene is possibly TRBD2 (5 bases). The ends were cut back, 2 bases at V and 6 bases at J, with 8 bases in the middle. The germline V gene encodes CDR1 SQVTM and CDR2 ANQGSEA. The CDR3 spans 11 residues. CDR3 coding DNA: TGCAGCGTTGAATACGGGGTCGAGCAGTACTTC. It is translated as CSVEYGVEQYF.

The J gene is TRBJ1-1, the V gene TRBV27, with TRBD1 matching over 9 bases. CDR1 and CDR2 (germline): MNHEY, SMNVEV (reference sequence). The CDR3 runs 15 residues. J gave up 1 base and V 7 bases, and 7 bases lay outside the gene matches. The CDR3 DNA sequence: TGTGCCAGCAATCCGGGACAGGGATGGAACACTGAAGCTTTCTTT. Translation: CASNPGQGWNTEAFF.

This clone occurred a few times. V is TRBV4-1 and J is TRBJ2-1, with 9 bases that match TRBD2. The trim removed 1 base at V and 7 bases at J, leaving 5 bases unmatched. This CDR3 is 15 amino acids long. Germline V gene sequence: CDR1 MGHRA, CDR2 YSYEKL. CDR3 sequence: CASSQVELAGNEQFF. CDR3 DNA: TGCGCCAGCAGCCAAGTAGAACTAGCGGGTAATGAGCAGTTCTTC.

The rearrangement links TRBV4-1 to TRBJ1-3, with D perhaps matching TRBD1 (5 bases). Germline values: CDR1 MGHRA, CDR2 YSYEKL. The CDR3 sequence is 14 residues long. The ends were cut back, 5 bases at V and 3 bases at J, with 11 bases in the middle. For the CDR3, the DNA is TGCGCCAGCAGCGCAGGGTTAGTTGGAAACACCATATATTTT. It is translated as CASSAGLVGNTIYF.

The chain links TRBV5-1 to TRBJ1-6; a possible D gene is TRBD1 (5 bases). Germline V gene sequence: CDR1 SGHRS, CDR2 YFSETQ. The CDR3 is 16 amino acids. Trimming removed 4 bases from V and 4 bases from J, with 15 bases in between. The CDR3 region is CASSTNTGGYNSPLHF. CDR3 coding DNA: TGCGCCAGCAGCACGAACACTGGGGGGTATAATTCACCCCTCCACTTT.

J is TRBJ1-3 and V is TRBV30; D call uncertain. Trimming cost V 3 bases and J 0 bases, with 9 bases left between them. CDR1 is GTSNPN, CDR2 SVGIG, per germline (reference sequence). CDR3 size: 14 residues. CDR3 protein: CAWRFPGSGNTIYF. In DNA form, the CDR3 reads TGTGCCTGGAGGTTCCCTGGCTCTGGAAACACCATATATTTT.

This sequence joins TRBV6-6 and TRBJ2-3; D assignment may be TRBD1 or TRBD2 (5 bases each). Trimming took off 2 bases at V and 2 bases at J, with 8 bases between the two ends. Germline CDR1 MNHNY, CDR2 SVGAGI (reference sequence). The CDR3 sequence is 14 residues long. The DNA of the CDR3 is TGTGCCAGCAGTTACGGGGGTACCACAGATACGCAGTATTTT. This encodes CASSYGGTTDTQYF.

A few counts support this clone. The CDR3 spells CASSHLRGNEQYF. The CDR3 DNA reads TGTGCCAGCAGCCATCTGAGGGGCAACGAGCAGTACTTC. The genes are TRBV27 and TRBJ2-7; D is possibly TRBD1 or TRBD2 (5 bases each). Germline-derived CDR1 and CDR2 are MNHEY and SMNVEV (reference sequence). The CDR3 loop spans 13 amino acids. V lost 6 bases and J lost 5, with 14 bases in between.

The genes are TRBV4-1 and TRBJ2-2; no reliable D call. This CDR3 contains 14 residues. V lost 2 bases and J 0 bases, leaving 4 bases between the germline ends. Germline V gene sequence: CDR1 MGHRA, CDR2 YSYEKL. As DNA, the CDR3 is TGCGCCAGCAGCCAACGGACGAACACCGGGGAGCTGTTTTTT. Translated: CASSQRTNTGELFF.

V is TRBV6-1 and J is TRBJ1-2; no firm D call. The CDR3 runs 14 residues. Trimming stripped 6 bases from V and 6 bases from J, with 17 bases between. Germline CDR1 MNHNS, CDR2 SASEGT. DNA for the CDR3: TGTGCCAGCAGCGGCACAATAGGCGGGGATGGCTACACCTTC. This translates into CASSGTIGGDGYTF.

The chain couples TRBV12-5 to TRBJ1-3, with D possibly being TRBD1 (5 bases). Per germline, CDR1 LGHNT and CDR2 FRNRAP. The CDR3 spans 15 residues. With 3 bases removed from V and 4 bases from J, the gap between germline ends came to 13 bases. For the CDR3, the DNA is TGTGCTAGTGGTTTAATTTGTCGACAGGGAAACACCATATATTTT. Translation gives CASGLICRQGNTIYF.

The rearrangement links TRBV6-5 to TRBJ2-1; D possibly corresponds to TRBD1 (5 bases). CDR3 length: 11 residues. Trimming shortened V by 8 bases and J by 5 bases, and 7 bases separated the two germline ends. Per germline, CDR1 MNHEY and CDR2 SVGAGI. The CDR3 sequence: CASGQHNEQFF. The CDR3 nucleotides are TGTGCCAGCGGACAACACAATGAGCAGTTCTTC.

The genes are TRBV6-1 and TRBJ1-1; D not resolved. CDR1 MNHNS and CDR2 SASEGT come from the germline V gene. Trimming pared 7 bases from V and 4 bases from J, leaving 16 bases between. The CDR3 length is 14 residues. The CDR3 sequence: CASIGSSVGTEAFF. CDR3 nucleotides: TGTGCCAGCATCGGCTCCTCCGTCGGCACTGAAGCTTTCTTT.

V usage is TRBV29-1 and J usage is TRBJ2-4; no clear D. Germline CDR1 reads SQVTM; CDR2 reads ANQGSEA. CDR3 length equals 13 residues. Trimming cost V 1 base and J 0 bases, with 4 bases left between them. CDR3 nucleotides: TGCAGCGTTGAAGGGCGAGCCAAAAACATTCAGTACTTC. Amino acids: CSVEGRAKNIQYF. Supplemented by reference TRBV29-1 and TRBJ2-4, the full variable domain reads SAVISQKPSRDICQRGTSLTIQCQVDSQVTMMFWYRQQPGQSLTLIATANQGSEATYESGFVIDKFPISRPNLTFSTLTVSNMSPEDSSIYLCSVEGRAKNIQYFGAGTRLSVL.

The genes are TRBV5-1 and TRBJ2-2; 9 positions match TRBD1. From germline, CDR1 is SGHRS and CDR2 YFSETQ. The CDR3 runs 15 residues. The J segment lost 3 bases and the V segment lost 2 bases, leaving 2 bases of the junction unmatched. The CDR3 loop reads CASSLYRGHTGELFF. CDR3 nucleotide sequence: TGCGCCAGCAGCTTATACAGGGGGCACACCGGGGAGCTGTTTTTT.

In this sample, this clone turned up once. The chain couples TRBV7-8 to TRBJ2-6; D might be TRBD2 (6 bases). V shed 6 bases and J shed 1 base, with 16 bases lying between them. The CDR3 length is 17 residues. Germline V lookup: CDR1 SGHVS, CDR2 FQNEAQ. For the CDR3, the DNA is TGTGCCAGCAGTCCGATTAGCCGGGGGTCTGGGGCCAACGTCCTGACTTTC. Its protein is CASSPISRGSGANVLTF.

The chain uses TRBV5-1 and TRBJ1-2; 7 nucleotides match TRBD1. The CDR3 contains 16 residues. The V and J ends lost 4 bases and 8 bases, in that order; junction bases with no gene match: 17. Germline V lookup: CDR1 SGHRS, CDR2 YFSETQ. The CDR3 spells CASSTRLRGQPRGYTF. The DNA of the CDR3 is TGCGCCAGCAGCACCCGACTTAGGGGACAGCCCAGGGGCTACACCTTC.

This clone showed up just a few times. This chain links TRBV5-1 with TRBJ2-3; D call uncertain. Germline V gives CDR1 SGHRS, CDR2 YFSETQ. CDR3 length: 14 amino acids. V was cut by 2 bases and J by 2 bases, with 9 bases left in between. The CDR3 region has the DNA TGCGCCAGCAGCTTTGGAGCAGTCACAGATACGCAGTATTTT. Its protein product is CASSFGAVTDTQYF.